What follows are 13 T cell receptor beta chains derived from one specimen sequenced in a study of cytomegalovirus exposure and HLA in healthy donors. PCR involved 60 Vbeta and 13 Jbeta primers. Profiling relied on immunoSEQ multiplex PCR, and the TCRdb table lists in-frame clones only, not all of them. This table has 120,000 to 150,000 clones, around 80% appearing once. The sequenced sample consisted of PBMCs. Every receptor here comes from a man between 35 and 55 years old in good health and CMV-seronegative.

This chain joins TRBV10-3 and TRBJ1-1; 10 bases match TRBD1. The junction had 2 bases not matched to a gene; V was cut back by 4 bases and J by 3 bases. The CDR3 totals 14 residues. Germline V gene data show CDR1 as ENHRY and CDR2 as SYGVKD. DNA of the CDR3: TGTGCCATCAGTGGGACAGGGGGGGACACTGAAGCTTTCTTT. Amino acid sequence: CAISGTGGDTEAFF.

The rearrangement uses TRBV28 and TRBJ1-2, with 9 bases fitting TRBD1. The length of the CDR3 is 15 residues. CDR1 MDHEN and CDR2 SYDVKM come from the germline V gene. The ends lost 8 bases at V and 5 bases at J; junction bases unmatched: 12. Written as DNA, the CDR3 is TGTGCCAGCCAGGACAGGGGAGGCGCTAGGTATGGCTACACCTTC. Its translation: CASQDRGGARYGYTF.

The count of this clone is one. The rearrangement links TRBV4-1 to TRBJ1-3; 8 bases line up with TRBD1. The CDR3 contains 17 residues. Losses at the gene ends were 4 bases for V and 2 bases for J; bases not matched to a gene: 10. The germline gives CDR1 MGHRA, CDR2 YSYEKL. DNA for the CDR3: TGCGCCAGCAGCCGACTCTCCCGGGACAGGACTGGAAACACCATATATTTT. Protein sequence: CASSRLSRDRTGNTIYF.

This chain joins TRBV29-1 and TRBJ2-7, with TRBD1 identical over 8 bases. Germline assignment: CDR1 SQVTM and CDR2 ANQGSEA. The CDR3 loop spans 14 amino acids. Trimming removed 5 bases from V and 0 bases from J; junction bases left unmatched: 6. The CDR3 region is CSVLRQGPSYEQYF. CDR3 nucleotide sequence: TGCAGCGTTTTGAGACAGGGGCCCTCCTACGAGCAGTACTTC.

The chain employs TRBV5-5 and TRBJ2-7; the match to TRBD1 covers 11 bases. The V segment lost 4 bases and the J segment 7 bases; nucleotides outside the gene matches: 10. This CDR3 has 15 residues. CDR1 and CDR2 (germline): SGHKS, YYEKEE (reference sequence). CDR3: CASSRIGQGASEQYF. CDR3 in DNA: TGTGCCAGCAGCAGGATCGGACAGGGGGCTAGTGAGCAGTACTTC.

In this sample, this clone turned up once. The gene calls are TRBV7-8 and TRBJ1-5; the match to TRBD1 covers 9 bases. The CDR3 totals 15 residues. From germline, CDR1 is SGHVS and CDR2 FQNEAQ. The trim removed 4 bases at V and 4 bases at J, leaving 5 bases unmatched. CDR3 loop: CASSSGTGRNQPQHF. Here the CDR3 DNA reads TGTGCCAGCAGCTCCGGGACAGGGCGGAATCAGCCCCAGCATTTT.

The chain has TRBV2 and TRBJ2-7, with a possible D match to TRBD2 (6 bases). Germline assignment: CDR1 SNHLY and CDR2 FYNNEI. V was pared by 6 bases and J by 4 bases, with 19 bases between. The CDR3 is made up of 15 amino acids. This CDR3 is CASRSGSAEGYEQYF. CDR3 bases: TGTGCCAGCAGATCCGGGTCGGCGGAGGGTTACGAGCAGTACTTC.

In its sample, this clone was seen once. V usage is TRBV9 and J usage is TRBJ2-5, with D perhaps matching TRBD1 (6 bases). Judging by the DNA end, TRBJ2-7 fits better; the J call may be wrong. This CDR3 spans 13 amino acids. Germline assignment: CDR1 SGDLS and CDR2 YYNGEE. The CDR3 DNA reads TGTGCCAGCAGCGTTCAGGGGTTGGACGAGCAGTACTTC. Protein product: CASSVQGLDEQYF.

J is TRBJ2-1 and V is TRBV7-8, with a weak D call TRBD1 (6 bases). This CDR3 contains 17 residues. V dropped 5 bases and J dropped 6 bases, with 23 bases sitting between them. Germline values: CDR1 SGHVS, CDR2 FQNEAQ. In DNA, the CDR3 is TGTGCCAGCAGCCCGCGCCAACAGGGTTCATCCGGCAATGAGCAGTTCTTC. This encodes CASSPRQQGSSGNEQFF.

V is TRBV2 and J is TRBJ1-1; D might be TRBD1 (5 bases). V was trimmed by 8 bases and J by 1 base, leaving 14 bases between them. The CDR3 sequence is 14 residues long. CDR1 and CDR2 from the germline V gene are SNHLY and FYNNEI. CDR3 coding DNA: TGTGCCAGCGGGGGGGTGATTCGGAACACTGAAGCTTTCTTT. This gives the protein CASGGVIRNTEAFF.

V gene TRBV28 combines with J gene TRBJ2-1, with no clear D. CDR3 length equals 17 residues. V gave up 7 bases and J gave up 4 bases, with 23 bases separating them. The germline V gene encodes CDR1 MDHEN and CDR2 SYDVKM. The CDR3 loop is CASTDIAIPLIYNEQFF. CDR3 nucleotides: TGTGCCAGCACAGACATTGCTATACCCTTAATTTACAATGAGCAGTTCTTC. Full variable domain (missing parts from reference TRBV28 and TRBJ2-1): DVKVTQSSRYLVKRTGEKVFLECVQDMDHENMFWYRQDPGLGLRLIYFSYDVKMKEKGDIPEGYSVSREKKERFSLILESASTNQTSMYLCASTDIAIPLIYNEQFFGPGTRLTVL.

The rearrangement uses TRBV10-3 and TRBJ2-1; 14 positions match TRBD2. This CDR3 contains 17 residues. Germline values: CDR1 ENHRY, CDR2 SYGVKD. The junction had 2 bases not matched to a gene; V was cut back by 4 bases and J by 0 bases. The CDR3 nucleotides are TGTGCCATCAGTGGAGGGACTAGCGGGGGCTCCTACAATGAGCAGTTCTTC. It specifies CAISGGTSGGSYNEQFF.

This clone was seen once. The rearrangement uses TRBV25-1 and TRBJ1-1, with TRBD1 matching 8 bases. Germline lookup yields CDR1 MGHDK and CDR2 SYGVNS. There are 16 residues in the CDR3. After removal of 8 bases from V and 3 bases from J, the junction contained 14 bases not matched to a gene. The CDR3 nucleotides are TGTGCCAGCGAGGAGGGGCCAGGGGGCTGGGACACTGAAGCTTTCTTT. It is translated as CASEEGPGGWDTEAFF.